This TCR beta chain originates from a study of STAT5B mutations in CD4+ large granular lymphocyte leukemia. Study-wide results and caveats: No patients shared main leukemic clonotypes, though less than 30% appeared at low frequency elsewhere.

Germline V gene sequence: CDR1 SGHDN, CDR2 FVKESK. CDR3 length: 14 amino acids. V shed 4 bases and J shed 5 bases, with 12 bases lying between them. Some clones are missing from TCRdb's copy, which holds only in-frame ones; the method was immunoSEQ multiplex PCR. The sample records almost 20,000 clones, about four fifths being singletons. For this clone: Antigen unknown.

The chain combines TRBV14 with TRBJ2-1; unclear D gene. The sequence was collected from a human donor in good health. Input material: CD4+ T cells from blood buffy coats. The CDR3 protein is CASSPIRSHNEQFF. For the CDR3, the DNA is TGTGCCAGCAGCCCGATTCGATCCCACAATGAGCAGTTCTTC.